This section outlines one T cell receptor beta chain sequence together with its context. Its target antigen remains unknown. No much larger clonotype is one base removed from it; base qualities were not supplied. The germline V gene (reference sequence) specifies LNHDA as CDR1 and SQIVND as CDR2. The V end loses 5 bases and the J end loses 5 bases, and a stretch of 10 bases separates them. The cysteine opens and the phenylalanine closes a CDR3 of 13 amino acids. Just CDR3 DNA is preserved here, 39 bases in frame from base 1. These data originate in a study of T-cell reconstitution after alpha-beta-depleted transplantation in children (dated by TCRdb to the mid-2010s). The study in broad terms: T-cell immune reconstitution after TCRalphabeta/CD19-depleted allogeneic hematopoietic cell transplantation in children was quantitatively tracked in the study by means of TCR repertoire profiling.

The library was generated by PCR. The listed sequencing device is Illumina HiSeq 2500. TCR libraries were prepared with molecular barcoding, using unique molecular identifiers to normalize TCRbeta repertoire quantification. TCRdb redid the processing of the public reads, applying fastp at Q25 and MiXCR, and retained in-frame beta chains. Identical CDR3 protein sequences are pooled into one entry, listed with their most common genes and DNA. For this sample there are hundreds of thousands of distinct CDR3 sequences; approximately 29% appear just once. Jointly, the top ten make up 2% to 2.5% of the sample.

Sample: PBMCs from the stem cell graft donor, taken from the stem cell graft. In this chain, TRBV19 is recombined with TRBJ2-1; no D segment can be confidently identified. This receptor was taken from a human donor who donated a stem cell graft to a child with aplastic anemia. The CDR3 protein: CASSRLGNNEQFF. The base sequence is TGTGCCAGTAGTCGGCTTGGGAACAATGAGCAGTTCTTC.